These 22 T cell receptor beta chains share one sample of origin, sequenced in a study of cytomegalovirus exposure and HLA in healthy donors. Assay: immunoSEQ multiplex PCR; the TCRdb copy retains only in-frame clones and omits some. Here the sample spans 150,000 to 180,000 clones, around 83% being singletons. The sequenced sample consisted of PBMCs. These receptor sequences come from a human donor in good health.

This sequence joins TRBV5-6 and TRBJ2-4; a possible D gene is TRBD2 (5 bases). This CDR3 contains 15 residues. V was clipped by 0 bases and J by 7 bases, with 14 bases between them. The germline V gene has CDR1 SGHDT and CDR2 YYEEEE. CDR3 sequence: CASSLDTRSVNIQYF. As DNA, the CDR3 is TGTGCCAGCAGCTTGGATACTAGGTCCGTGAACATTCAGTACTTC.

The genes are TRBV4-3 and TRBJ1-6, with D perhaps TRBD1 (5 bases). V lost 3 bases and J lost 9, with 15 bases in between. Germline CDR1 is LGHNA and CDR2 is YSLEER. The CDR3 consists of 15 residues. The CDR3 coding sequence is TGCGCCAGCAGCCAGGATGACAGAGGAGTTTCACCCCTCCACTTT. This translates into CASSQDDRGVSPLHF.

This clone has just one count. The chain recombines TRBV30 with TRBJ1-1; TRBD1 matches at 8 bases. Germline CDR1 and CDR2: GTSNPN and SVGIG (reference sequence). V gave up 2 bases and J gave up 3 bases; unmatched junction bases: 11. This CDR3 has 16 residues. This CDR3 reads CAWSNNRGAQDTEAFF. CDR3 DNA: TGTGCCTGGAGTAACAACAGGGGGGCGCAAGACACTGAAGCTTTCTTT.

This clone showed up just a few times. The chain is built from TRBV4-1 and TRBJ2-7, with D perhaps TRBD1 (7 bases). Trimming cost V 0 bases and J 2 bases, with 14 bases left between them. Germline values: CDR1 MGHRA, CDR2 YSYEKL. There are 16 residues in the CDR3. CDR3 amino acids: CASSQDAGGRTYEQYF. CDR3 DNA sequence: TGCGCCAGCAGCCAAGATGCAGGGGGGAGGACCTACGAGCAGTACTTC.

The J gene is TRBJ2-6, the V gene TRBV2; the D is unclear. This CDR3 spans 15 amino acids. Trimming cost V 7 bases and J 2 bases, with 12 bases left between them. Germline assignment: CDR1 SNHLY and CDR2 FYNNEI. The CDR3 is CASNLRSAGANVLTF. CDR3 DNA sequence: TGTGCCAGCAATCTACGGTCTGCTGGGGCCAACGTCCTGACTTTC. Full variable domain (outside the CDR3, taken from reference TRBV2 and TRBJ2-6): EPEVTQTPSHQVTQMGQEVILRCVPISNHLYFYWYRQILGQKVEFLVSFYNNEISEKSEIFDDQFSVERPDGSNFTLKIRSTKLEDSAMYFCASNLRSAGANVLTFGAGSRLTVL.

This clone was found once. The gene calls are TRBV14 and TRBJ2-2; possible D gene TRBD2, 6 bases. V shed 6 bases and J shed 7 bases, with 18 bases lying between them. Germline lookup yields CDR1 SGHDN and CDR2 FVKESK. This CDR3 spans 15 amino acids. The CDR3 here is CASRGGISTNGELFF. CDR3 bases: TGTGCCAGCAGGGGCGGGATCTCTACAAACGGGGAGCTGTTTTTT.

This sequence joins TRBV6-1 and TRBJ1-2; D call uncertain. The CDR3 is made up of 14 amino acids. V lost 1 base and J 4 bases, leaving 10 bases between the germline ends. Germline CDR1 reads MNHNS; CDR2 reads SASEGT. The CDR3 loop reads CASSEGRGFYGYTF. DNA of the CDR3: TGTGCCAGCAGTGAAGGAAGAGGATTCTATGGCTACACCTTC.

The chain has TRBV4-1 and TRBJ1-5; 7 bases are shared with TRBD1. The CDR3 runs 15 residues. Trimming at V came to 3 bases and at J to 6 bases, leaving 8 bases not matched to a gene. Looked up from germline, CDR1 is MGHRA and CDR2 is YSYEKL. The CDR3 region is CASSHRAQGVQPQHF. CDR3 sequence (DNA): TGCGCCAGCAGCCACCGGGCGCAGGGGGTTCAGCCCCAGCATTTT.

The DNA of the CDR3 is TGTGCCAGCAGTGACCTAGGAGGGGATTCACCCCTCCACTTT. Translation gives CASSDLGGDSPLHF. The chain joins TRBV6-5 to TRBJ1-6; TRBD1 might be the D (5 bases). The CDR3 contains 14 residues. Germline V gene lookup returns CDR1 MNHEY and CDR2 SVGAGI. The V and J ends lost 5 bases and 8 bases respectively, with 13 bases between them.

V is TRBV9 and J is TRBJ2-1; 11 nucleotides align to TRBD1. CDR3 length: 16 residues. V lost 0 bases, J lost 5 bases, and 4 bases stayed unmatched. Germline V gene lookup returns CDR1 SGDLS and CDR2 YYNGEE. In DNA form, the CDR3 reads TGTGCCAGCAGCGTAGAAGGGACAGGGGGTAACAATGAGCAGTTCTTC. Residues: CASSVEGTGGNNEQFF.

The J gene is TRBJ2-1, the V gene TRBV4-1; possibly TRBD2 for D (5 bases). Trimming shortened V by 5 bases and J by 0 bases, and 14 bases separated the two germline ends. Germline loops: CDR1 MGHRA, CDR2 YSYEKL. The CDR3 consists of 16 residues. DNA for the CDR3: TGCGCCAGCAGCGCCCGGACTGTGAGCTCCTACAATGAGCAGTTCTTC. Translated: CASSARTVSSYNEQFF.

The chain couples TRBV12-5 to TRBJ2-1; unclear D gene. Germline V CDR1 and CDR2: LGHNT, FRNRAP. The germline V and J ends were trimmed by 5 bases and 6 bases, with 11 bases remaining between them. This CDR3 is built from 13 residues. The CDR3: CASGGFPSNEQFF. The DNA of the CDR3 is TGTGCTAGTGGTGGCTTTCCCTCCAATGAGCAGTTCTTC.

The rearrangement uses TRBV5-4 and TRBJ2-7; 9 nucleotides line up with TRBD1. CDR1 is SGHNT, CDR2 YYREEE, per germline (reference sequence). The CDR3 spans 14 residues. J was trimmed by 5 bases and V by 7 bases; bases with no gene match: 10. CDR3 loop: CASGSRDRVNEQYF. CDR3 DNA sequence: TGTGCCAGCGGGAGTCGGGACAGGGTAAACGAGCAGTACTTC.

The CDR3, as DNA: TGTGCCACGAACGTGGGGGGTAGAAATTCACCCCTCCACTTT. It translates to CATNVGGRNSPLHF. The chain couples TRBV6-5 to TRBJ1-6; the D gene is possibly TRBD1 (5 bases). CDR1 and CDR2 (germline): MNHEY, SVGAGI. There are 14 residues in the CDR3. V was pared by 10 bases and J by 7 bases, with 17 bases between.

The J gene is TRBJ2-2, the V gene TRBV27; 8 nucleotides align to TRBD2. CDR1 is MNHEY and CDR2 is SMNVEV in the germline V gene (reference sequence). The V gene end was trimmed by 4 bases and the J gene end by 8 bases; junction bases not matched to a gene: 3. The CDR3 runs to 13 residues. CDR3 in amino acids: CASSSGGRGELFF. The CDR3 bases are TGTGCCAGCAGTTCGGGAGGGCGGGGGGAGCTGTTTTTT.

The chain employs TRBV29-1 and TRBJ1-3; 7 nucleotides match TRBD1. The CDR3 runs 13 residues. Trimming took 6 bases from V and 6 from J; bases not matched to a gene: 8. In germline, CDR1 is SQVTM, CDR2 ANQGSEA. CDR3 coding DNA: TGCAGCGTCCAGGACAGGAACTTAAACACCATATATTTT. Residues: CSVQDRNLNTIYF.

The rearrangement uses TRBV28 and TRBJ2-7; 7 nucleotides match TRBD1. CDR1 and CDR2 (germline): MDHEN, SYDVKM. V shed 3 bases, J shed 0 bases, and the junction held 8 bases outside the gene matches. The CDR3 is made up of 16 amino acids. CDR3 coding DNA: TGTGCCAGCAGTTTTAGGTTCCCAGGGGGCTCCTACGAGCAGTACTTC. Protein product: CASSFRFPGGSYEQYF.

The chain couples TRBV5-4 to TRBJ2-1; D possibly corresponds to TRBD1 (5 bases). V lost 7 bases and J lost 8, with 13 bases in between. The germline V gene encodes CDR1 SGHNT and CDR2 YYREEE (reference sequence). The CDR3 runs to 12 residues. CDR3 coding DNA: TGTGCCAGCGAAACAGGCGATGATGAGCAGTTCTTC. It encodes CASETGDDEQFF.

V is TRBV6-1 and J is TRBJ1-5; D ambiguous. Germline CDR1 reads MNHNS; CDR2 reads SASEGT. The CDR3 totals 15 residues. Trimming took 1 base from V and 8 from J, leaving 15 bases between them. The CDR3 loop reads CASSEEGVGSEPQHF. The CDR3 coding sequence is TGTGCCAGCAGTGAAGAAGGTGTAGGCAGCGAGCCCCAGCATTTT.

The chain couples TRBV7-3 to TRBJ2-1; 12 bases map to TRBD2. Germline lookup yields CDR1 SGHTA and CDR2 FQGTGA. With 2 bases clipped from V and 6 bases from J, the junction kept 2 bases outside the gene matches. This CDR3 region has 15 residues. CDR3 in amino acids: CASSLGTSGLNEQFF. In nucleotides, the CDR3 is TGTGCCAGCAGCTTAGGGACTAGCGGGCTCAATGAGCAGTTCTTC.

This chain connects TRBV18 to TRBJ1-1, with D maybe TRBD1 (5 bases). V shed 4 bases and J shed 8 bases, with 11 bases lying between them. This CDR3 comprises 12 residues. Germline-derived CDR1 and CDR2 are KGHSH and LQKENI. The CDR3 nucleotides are TGTGCCAGCTCACGTATAGACAGCGAAGCTTTCTTT. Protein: CASSRIDSEAFF.

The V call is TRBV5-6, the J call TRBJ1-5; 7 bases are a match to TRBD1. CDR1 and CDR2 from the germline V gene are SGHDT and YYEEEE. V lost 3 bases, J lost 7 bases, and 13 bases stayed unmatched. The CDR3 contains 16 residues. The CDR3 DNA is TGTGCCAGCAGCTCCTTTTCCGACAGGGTGGAGCAGCCCCAGCATTTT. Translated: CASSSFSDRVEQPQHF.